The clone carrying this T cell receptor (beta chain) showed up just once. CDR3 length: 17 residues. Germline loops: CDR1 SGHAT, CDR2 FQNNGV. Losses at the gene ends were 6 bases for V and 2 bases for J; bases not matched to a gene: 8. These data belong to a study of blood T cell repertoires in COVID-19. As processed by the authors: Nucleated cell counts were estimated from reference gene primer amplification. Only in-frame clones appear in the TCRdb table, and some are missing; sequencing was by immunoSEQ multiplex PCR. Clonal size and the V and J genes are those of that table, whereas D and trimming came from the DNA. The sample has roughly 280,000 clones; around 86% are singletons.

Sequencing was done on a sample of peripheral blood. The rearrangement joins TRBV11-2 to TRBJ2-6; 9 bases map to TRBD1. The TCR sequence derives from a man aged 45-60 years with acute or convalescent COVID-19. CDR3 residues: CASRGRQGGAGANVLTF. Here the CDR3 DNA reads TGTGCCAGCAGAGGGAGACAGGGGGGGGCTGGGGCCAACGTCCTGACTTTC.